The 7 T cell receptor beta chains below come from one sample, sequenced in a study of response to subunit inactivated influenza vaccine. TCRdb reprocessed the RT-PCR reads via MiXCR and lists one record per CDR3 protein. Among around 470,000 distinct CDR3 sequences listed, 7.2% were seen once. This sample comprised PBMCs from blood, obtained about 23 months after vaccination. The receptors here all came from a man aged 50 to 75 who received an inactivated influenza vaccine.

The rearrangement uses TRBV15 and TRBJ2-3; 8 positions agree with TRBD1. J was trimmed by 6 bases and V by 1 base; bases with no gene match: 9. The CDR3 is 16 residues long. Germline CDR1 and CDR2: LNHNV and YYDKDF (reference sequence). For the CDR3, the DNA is TGTGCCACCAGCAGAGTTTGGTCAGGGGGCCAGGATACGCAGTATTTT. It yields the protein CATSRVWSGGQDTQYF.

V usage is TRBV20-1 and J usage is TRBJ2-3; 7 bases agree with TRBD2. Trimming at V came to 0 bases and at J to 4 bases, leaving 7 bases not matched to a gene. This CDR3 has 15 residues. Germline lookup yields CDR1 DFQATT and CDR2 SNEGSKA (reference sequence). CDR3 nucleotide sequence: TGCAGTGCTAGAGATCCTCAGCGGGGCGCAGATACGCAGTATTTT. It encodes CSARDPQRGADTQYF.

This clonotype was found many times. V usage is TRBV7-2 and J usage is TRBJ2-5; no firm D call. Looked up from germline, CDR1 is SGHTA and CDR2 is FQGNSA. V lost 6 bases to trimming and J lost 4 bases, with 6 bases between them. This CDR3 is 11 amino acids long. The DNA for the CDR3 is TGTGCCAGCAGTTTACTAGAGACCCAGTACTTC. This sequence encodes CASSLLETQYF.

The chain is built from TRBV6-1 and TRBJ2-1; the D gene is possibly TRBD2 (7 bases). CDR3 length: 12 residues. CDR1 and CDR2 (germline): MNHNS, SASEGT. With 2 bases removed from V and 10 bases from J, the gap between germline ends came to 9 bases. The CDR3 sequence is CASSEWGGEQFF. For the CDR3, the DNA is TGTGCCAGCAGTGAATGGGGGGGCGAGCAGTTCTTC.

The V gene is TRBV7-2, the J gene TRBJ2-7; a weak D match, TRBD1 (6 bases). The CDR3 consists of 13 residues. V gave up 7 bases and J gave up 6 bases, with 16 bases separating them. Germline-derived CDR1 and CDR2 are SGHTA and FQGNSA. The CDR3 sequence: CASTSYRDSEQYF. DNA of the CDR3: TGTGCCAGCACTTCGTACAGGGATAGCGAGCAGTACTTC.

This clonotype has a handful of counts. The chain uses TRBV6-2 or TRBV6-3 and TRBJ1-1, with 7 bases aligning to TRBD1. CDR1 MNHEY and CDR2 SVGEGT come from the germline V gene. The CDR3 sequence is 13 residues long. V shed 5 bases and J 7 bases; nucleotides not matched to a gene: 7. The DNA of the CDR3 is TGTGCCAGCAGTGCCCTATACAGGGGTGAAGCTTTCTTT. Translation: CASSALYRGEAFF.

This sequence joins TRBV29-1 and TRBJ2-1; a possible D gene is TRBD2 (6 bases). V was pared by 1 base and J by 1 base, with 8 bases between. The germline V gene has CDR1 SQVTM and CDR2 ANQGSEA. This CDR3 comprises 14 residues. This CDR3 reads CSVEGAGSYNEQFF. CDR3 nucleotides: TGCAGCGTTGAAGGTGCGGGATCCTACAATGAGCAGTTCTTC.